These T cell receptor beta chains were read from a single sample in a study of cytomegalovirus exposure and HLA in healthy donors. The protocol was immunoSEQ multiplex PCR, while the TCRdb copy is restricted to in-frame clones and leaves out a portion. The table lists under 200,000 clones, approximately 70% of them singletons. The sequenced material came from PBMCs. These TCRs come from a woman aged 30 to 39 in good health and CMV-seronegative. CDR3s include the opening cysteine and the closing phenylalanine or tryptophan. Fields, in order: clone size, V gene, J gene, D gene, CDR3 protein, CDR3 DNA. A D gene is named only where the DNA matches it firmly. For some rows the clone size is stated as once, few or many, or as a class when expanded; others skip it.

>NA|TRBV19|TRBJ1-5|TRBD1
CASTESGNRGYSNQPQHF
TGTGCCAGTACCGAATCGGGGAACAGGGGTTATAGCAATCAGCCCCAGCATTTT
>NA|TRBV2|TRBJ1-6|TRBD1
CASSGDSENSPLHF
TGTGCCAGCAGTGGGGACAGCGAGAATTCACCCCTCCACTTT
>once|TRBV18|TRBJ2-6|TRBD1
CASSPPGQPGANVLTF
TGTGCCAGCTCACCACCGGGACAGCCTGGGGCCAACGTCCTGACTTTC
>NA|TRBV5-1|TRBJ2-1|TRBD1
CASSLGTGVDEQFF
TGCGCCAGCAGCTTGGGAACAGGGGTCGATGAGCAGTTCTTC
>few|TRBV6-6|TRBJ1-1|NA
CASSFFGDLSVWEAFF
TGTGCCAGCAGTTTTTTTGGTGATCTTAGTGTATGGGAAGCTTTCTTT
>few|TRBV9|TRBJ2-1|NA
CASSLDRASYNEQFF
TGTGCCAGCAGCCTGGACAGAGCGTCCTACAATGAGCAGTTCTTC
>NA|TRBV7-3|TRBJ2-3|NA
CASSENRGSTDTQYF
TGTGCCAGCAGCGAAAATAGGGGGAGCACAGATACGCAGTATTTT
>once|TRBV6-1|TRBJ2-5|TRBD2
CASSAGGLETQYF
TGTGCCAGCAGTGCGGGGGGGCTGGAGACCCAGTACTTC
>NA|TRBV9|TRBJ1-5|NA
CASSAGWVNQPQHF
TGTGCCAGCAGCGCAGGGTGGGTCAATCAGCCCCAGCATTTT
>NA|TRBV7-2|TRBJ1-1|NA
CASSLVRGEAFF
TGTGCCAGCAGCTTAGTTAGGGGGGAAGCTTTCTTT
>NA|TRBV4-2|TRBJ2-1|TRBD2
CASSEEVGLATNEQFF
TGTGCCAGCAGCGAAGAGGTGGGACTAGCAACAAATGAGCAGTTCTTC
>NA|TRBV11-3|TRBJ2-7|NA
CASSLGPGSGYEQYF
TGTGCCAGCAGCCTGGGTCCTGGGAGTGGCTACGAGCAGTACTTC
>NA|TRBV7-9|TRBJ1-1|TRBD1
CASSRDRVNTEAFF
TGTGCCAGCAGTCGGGACAGGGTGAACACTGAAGCTTTCTTT
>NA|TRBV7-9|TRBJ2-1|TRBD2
CSSSLDLAGAYNEQFF
TGTTCCAGCAGCTTAGACCTAGCGGGGGCATACAATGAGCAGTTCTTC
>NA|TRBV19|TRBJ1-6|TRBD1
CASSISTGARSPLHF
TGTGCCAGTAGTATTAGTACAGGGGCACGGTCACCCCTCCACTTT
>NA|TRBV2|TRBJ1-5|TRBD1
CASRGTGGQPQHF
TGTGCCAGCAGAGGGACAGGGGGGCAGCCCCAGCATTTT
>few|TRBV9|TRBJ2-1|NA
CASSVGSSPEQFF
TGTGCCAGCAGCGTAGGTTCGAGCCCAGAGCAGTTCTTC
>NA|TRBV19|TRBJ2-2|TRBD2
CASSTHSGRGTGELFF
TGTGCCAGTAGCACGCATAGCGGGAGGGGCACCGGGGAGCTGTTTTTT
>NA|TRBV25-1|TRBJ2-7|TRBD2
CASSNPRTSGSYEQYF
TGTGCCAGCAGTAACCCTCGGACTAGCGGATCCTACGAGCAGTACTTC
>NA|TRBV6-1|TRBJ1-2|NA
CASSEGQRKGF
TGTGCCAGCAGTGAAGGTCAGCGCAAAGGCTTC
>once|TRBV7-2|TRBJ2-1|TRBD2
CASSQTSGRGNEQFF
TGTGCCAGCAGCCAGACTAGCGGGAGGGGGAATGAGCAGTTCTTC
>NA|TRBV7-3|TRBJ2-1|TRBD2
CASSLMGGLAAYNEQFF
TGTGCCAGCAGCTTAATGGGGGGACTAGCGGCCTACAATGAGCAGTTCTTC
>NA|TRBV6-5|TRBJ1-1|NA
CASSDGQYTEAFF
TGTGCCAGCAGTGACGGACAGTACACTGAAGCTTTCTTT
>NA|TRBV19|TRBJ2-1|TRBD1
CASSIAGGSYNEQFF
TGTGCCAGTAGTATTGCAGGGGGCTCCTACAATGAGCAGTTCTTC